The 19 T cell receptor beta chains presented below share a single source sample, sequenced in a study of blood T cell repertoires in COVID-19. TCRdb's copy holds only in-frame clones and misses some; the assay was immunoSEQ multiplex PCR. The sample carries about 130,000 clones, about 90% recorded once. Sequences were obtained from peripheral blood. These receptors all come from a woman aged 60-70 years with acute or convalescent COVID-19.

This clone was counted many times. J is TRBJ1-1 and V is TRBV2, with a possible D match to TRBD1 (5 bases). The CDR3 spans 15 residues. CDR1 and CDR2 from the germline V gene are SNHLY and FYNNEI. Trimming cost V 6 bases and J 1 base, with 15 bases left between them. CDR3 coding DNA: TGTGCCAGCAGAGCCCGGCTGGGGGGGAACACTGAAGCTTTCTTT. Protein sequence: CASRARLGGNTEAFF. The complete variable domain, with remaining parts taken from reference TRBV2 and TRBJ1-1, reads EPEVTQTPSHQVTQMGQEVILRCVPISNHLYFYWYRQILGQKVEFLVSFYNNEISEKSEIFDDQFSVERPDGSNFTLKIRSTKLEDSAMYFCASRARLGGNTEAFFGQGTRLTVV.

This chain joins TRBV7-9 and TRBJ1-6, with 8 bases identical to TRBD1. With V trimmed by 4 bases and J by 5 bases, 4 bases remained unmatched. This CDR3 region has 15 residues. CDR1 is SEHNR, CDR2 FQNEAQ, per germline (reference sequence). CDR3 amino acids: CASSSGQGNNSPLHF. The CDR3 region has the DNA TGTGCCAGCAGCTCCGGACAGGGAAATAATTCACCCCTCCACTTT.

The chain couples TRBV11-2 to TRBJ1-2; D may be TRBD1 (5 bases). V gave up 4 bases and J gave up 6 bases, with 18 bases separating them. The CDR3 spans 15 residues. The germline V gene encodes CDR1 SGHAT and CDR2 FQNNGV. CDR3 sequence reads: CASSSIMTASNGYTF. CDR3 nucleotides: TGTGCCAGCAGCTCAATTATGACAGCTTCCAATGGCTACACCTTC.

This sequence joins TRBV19 and TRBJ2-5; 11 bases are shared with TRBD2. The CDR3 runs 16 residues. Looked up from germline, CDR1 is LNHDA and CDR2 is SQIVND (reference sequence). J was trimmed by 1 base and V by 3 bases; bases with no gene match: 4. Here the CDR3 reads CASSIPGTSGQETQYF. The DNA of the CDR3 is TGTGCCAGTAGTATCCCCGGGACTAGCGGCCAAGAGACCCAGTACTTC.

The chain recombines TRBV19 with TRBJ2-1; tentatively, D is TRBD2 (5 bases). Germline assignment: CDR1 LNHDA and CDR2 SQIVND (reference sequence). The CDR3 sequence is 15 residues long. Trimming cost V 3 bases and J 0 bases, with 9 bases left between them. The CDR3 region has the DNA TGTGCCAGTAGTATCGCTAGCCACTCCTACAATGAGCAGTTCTTC. It is translated as CASSIASHSYNEQFF. Full variable domain (remainder filled in from reference TRBV19 and TRBJ2-1): DGGITQSPKYLFRKEGQNVTLSCEQNLNHDAMYWYRQDPGQGLRLIYYSQIVNDFQKGDIAEGYSVSREKKESFPLTVTSAQKNPTAFYLCASSIASHSYNEQFFGPGTRLTVL.

The chain uses TRBV10-3 and TRBJ2-1; 7 nucleotides align to TRBD1. The CDR3 length is 16 residues. J gave up 3 bases and V 0 bases, and 5 bases lay outside the gene matches. Germline V gene sequence: CDR1 ENHRY, CDR2 SYGVKD. The CDR3 nucleotides read TGTGCCATCAGTGAGTCGGGGGCAGGGGGCTACAATGAGCAGTTCTTC. As protein: CAISESGAGGYNEQFF.

The CDR3 loop is CASSVESGQLNNSPLHF. As DNA, the CDR3 is TGTGCCAGCAGCGTAGAATCTGGGCAGCTAAATAATTCACCCCTCCACTTT. V gene TRBV9 combines with J gene TRBJ1-6; D is undetermined. Germline V gives CDR1 SGDLS, CDR2 YYNGEE. Trimming pared 0 bases from V and 5 bases from J, leaving 15 bases between. The CDR3 has 17 amino acids.

The chain employs TRBV6-5 and TRBJ1-6; perhaps TRBD1 as D (5 bases). Per germline, CDR1 MNHEY and CDR2 SVGAGI. The CDR3 is 12 residues long. V was trimmed by 5 bases and J by 6 bases, leaving 5 bases between them. CDR3 sequence (DNA): TGTGCCAGCAGTCAGGGTAATTCACCCCTCCACTTT. As protein: CASSQGNSPLHF.

V is TRBV11-3 and J is TRBJ2-1, with D perhaps TRBD2 (6 bases). The V and J ends lost 0 bases and 2 bases respectively, with 8 bases between them. Germline V CDR1 and CDR2: SGHNT, YENEEA. The CDR3 consists of 15 residues. The CDR3: CASSLDSGPYNEQFF. Written as DNA, the CDR3 is TGTGCCAGCAGCTTAGATAGCGGCCCCTACAATGAGCAGTTCTTC. Drawing the rest from reference TRBV11-3 and TRBJ2-1, the complete variable domain is EAGVVQSPRYKIIEKKQPVAFWCNPISGHNTLYWYLQNLGQGPELLIRYENEEAVDDSQLPKDRFSAERLKGVDSTLKIQPAELGDSAVYLCASSLDSGPYNEQFFGPGTRLTVL.

This clone was found a few times. This sequence joins TRBV10-3 and TRBJ1-2; D gene ambiguous. Germline V CDR1 and CDR2: ENHRY, SYGVKD. V lost 3 bases and J 3 bases, leaving 11 bases between the germline ends. The CDR3 totals 14 residues. As DNA, the CDR3 is TGTGCCATCAGTGAAAGACTCCGTGACTATGGCTACACCTTC. This sequence encodes CAISERLRDYGYTF.

The chain has TRBV3-1 (or the pseudogene TRBV3-2) and TRBJ1-1; 9 bases agree with TRBD1. The CDR3 covers 15 residues. CDR1 and CDR2 from the germline V gene are LGHDT and YNNKEL (reference sequence). After removal of 2 bases from V and 6 bases from J, the junction contained 7 bases not matched to a gene. The CDR3 protein is CASSQPGTGIAEAFF. For the CDR3, the DNA is TGTGCCAGCAGCCAACCCGGGACAGGGATAGCTGAAGCTTTCTTT.

The rearrangement joins TRBV9 to TRBJ2-3; possible D gene TRBD2, 6 bases. This CDR3 spans 17 amino acids. V was pared by 4 bases and J by 0 bases, with 18 bases between. CDR1 is SGDLS and CDR2 is YYNGEE in the germline V gene. The CDR3 nucleotides are TGTGCCAGCAGCCAAACGGACTACCCAACTAGCACAGATACGCAGTATTTT. Protein sequence: CASSQTDYPTSTDTQYF.

The rearrangement uses TRBV29-1 and TRBJ1-3, with D unresolved. The germline V and J ends were trimmed by 4 bases and 7 bases, with 14 bases remaining between them. Germline CDR1 SQVTM, CDR2 ANQGSEA. The CDR3 covers 13 residues. CDR3 in DNA: TGCAGCGTTGTTATGGGAGGGCTGAACACCATATATTTT. Protein product: CSVVMGGLNTIYF.

This chain links TRBV5-4 with TRBJ1-2; 10 positions agree with TRBD1. Trimming at V came to 4 bases and at J to 2 bases, leaving 2 bases not matched to a gene. The CDR3 spans 14 residues. Germline V CDR1 and CDR2: SGHNT, YYREEE (reference sequence). The CDR3 loop is CASSRQGANYGYTF. CDR3 DNA: TGTGCCAGCAGCCGACAGGGGGCCAACTATGGCTACACCTTC.

The CDR3 DNA sequence: TGTGCCAGCAGCTCAGATGGTAGCAATCAGCCCCAGCATTTT. As protein: CASSSDGSNQPQHF. V is TRBV3-1 (or the pseudogene TRBV3-2) and J is TRBJ1-5; D gene ambiguous. The V end lost 5 bases, the J end lost 0 bases, and 8 bases lay between the germline ends. CDR3 length: 14 residues. Germline loops: CDR1 LGHDT, CDR2 YNNKEL (reference sequence).

This clone was picked up one time. A much larger clone is a single base away; this may be a read error. The J gene is TRBJ1-1, the V gene TRBV2; 7 bases fit TRBD1. The CDR3 totals 13 residues. J was trimmed by 1 base and V by 5 bases; bases with no gene match: 1. Germline V gives CDR1 SNHLY, CDR2 FYNNEI. The CDR3 is CASSWDRNTEAFF. Here the CDR3 DNA reads TGTGCCAGCAGTTGGGACAGGAACACTGAAGCTTTCTTT.

The chain uses TRBV7-9 and TRBJ1-2; D gene unclear. Per the germline V gene, CDR1 is SEHNR and CDR2 is FQNEAQ (reference sequence). CDR3 length: 13 residues. V dropped 2 bases and J dropped 4 bases, with 8 bases sitting between them. The chain's CDR3 is CASSLQALYGYTF. CDR3 DNA sequence: TGTGCCAGCAGCTTACAGGCCCTCTATGGCTACACCTTC.

This clone was found once. The rearrangement joins TRBV28 to TRBJ2-7; 7 positions match TRBD2. The V segment lost 6 bases and the J segment 2 bases; nucleotides outside the gene matches: 16. Germline-derived CDR1 and CDR2 are MDHEN and SYDVKM. The CDR3 runs to 17 residues. DNA for the CDR3: TGTGCCAGCAGCTCCCTAGCGGACCTAGCCCCTACCTACGAGCAGTACTTC. Amino acid sequence: CASSSLADLAPTYEQYF.

The chain has TRBV5-1 and TRBJ1-1; TRBD1 aligns across 9 bases. V gave up 4 bases and J gave up 1 base; unmatched junction bases: 11. CDR3 length: 17 residues. Germline V gene data show CDR1 as SGHRS and CDR2 as YFSETQ. The CDR3 protein is CASSPGQGWKANTEAFF. In DNA, the CDR3 is TGCGCCAGCAGCCCGGGACAGGGATGGAAAGCGAACACTGAAGCTTTCTTT. The whole variable domain, filled in from reference TRBV5-1 and TRBJ1-1, reads KAGVTQTPRYLIKTRGQQVTLSCSPISGHRSVSWYQQTPGQGLQFLFEYFSETQRNKGNFPGRFSGRQFSNSRSEMNVSTLELGDSALYLCASSPGQGWKANTEAFFGQGTRLTVV.